The 27 T cell receptor beta chains below come from one sample, sequenced in a study of beta chain features in type 1 diabetes. Study-wide points: TCRB CDR3s were moderately but significantly shorter in Type 1 diabetes patients in all four CD4+ subsets.

No antigens are known for them. The authors reverse transcribed all of the isolated RNA, so sequencing captured expressed TCRB transcripts. Repertoires were generated with immunoSEQ multiplex PCR, while TCRdb's copy carries only in-frame clones and drops some. The sample holds about 400,000 clones, over 10% seen once. Specimen: naive CD4+ T cells from blood. These receptors all stem from a young woman with type 1 diabetes.

The chain is built from TRBV4-1 and TRBJ2-1; D might be TRBD2 (6 bases). This CDR3 contains 16 residues. In germline, CDR1 is MGHRA, CDR2 YSYEKL. The V end lost 0 bases, the J end lost 2 bases, and 11 bases lay between the germline ends. CDR3 nucleotides: TGCGCCAGCAGCCAAGACTCTAGCGCTACCTACAATGAGCAGTTCTTC. This sequence encodes CASSQDSSATYNEQFF.

The chain recombines TRBV10-3 with TRBJ2-7; a weak D match, TRBD2 (5 bases). The V gene lost 4 bases and the J gene lost 6 bases, with 10 bases spanning the gap. Germline CDR1 reads ENHRY; CDR2 reads SYGVKD. CDR3 length: 12 residues. The DNA for the CDR3 is TGTGCCATCAGTGGGAGAGCGGTCGAGCAGTACTTC. This sequence encodes CAISGRAVEQYF.

This clone occurred a few times. V is TRBV19 and J is TRBJ2-1, with D tentatively TRBD2 (5 bases). The CDR3 is 18 residues long. Germline V gene sequence: CDR1 LNHDA, CDR2 SQIVND (reference sequence). Between the trimmed V and J ends, which lost 2 bases and 0 bases, there was a span of 17 bases. The DNA of the CDR3 is TGTGCCAGTAGTATACCCGGTGGAGGATTCAGCTCCTACAATGAGCAGTTCTTC. This codes for CASSIPGGGFSSYNEQFF.

The chain joins TRBV7-9 to TRBJ1-2; D gene unclear. The CDR3 sequence is 14 residues long. Germline V gene data show CDR1 as SEHNR and CDR2 as FQNEAQ (reference sequence). Deletions cut 0 bases from V and 8 bases from J, with 13 bases between. DNA for the CDR3: TGTGCCAGCAGCTTAGCGCAATTGGCGGGCGGCTACACCTTC. Its translation is CASSLAQLAGGYTF.

A word on this clone: In the same sample, other DNA sequences code for this CDR3. The gene calls are TRBV5-1 and TRBJ2-1; 7 positions agree with TRBD2. Germline V gives CDR1 SGHRS, CDR2 YFSETQ. Unmatched junction bases numbered 4, after V lost 0 bases and J lost 4 bases. CDR3 length equals 15 residues. The CDR3 nucleotides are TGCGCCAGCAGCTTGGGGCTAGCGGATTACAATGAGCAGTTCTTC. Translating it yields CASSLGLADYNEQFF.

This clone appeared a few times. This chain joins TRBV7-9 and TRBJ1-1, with a weak D call TRBD1 (6 bases). V lost 3 bases to trimming and J lost 2 bases, with 10 bases between them. Germline assignment: CDR1 SEHNR and CDR2 FQNEAQ (reference sequence). CDR3 length equals 14 residues. This chain's CDR3 is CASSLVTGNTEAFF. The CDR3 DNA reads TGTGCCAGCAGCTTGGTGACAGGTAACACTGAAGCTTTCTTT.

The chain recombines TRBV12-5 with TRBJ2-1; 9 bases map to TRBD1. This CDR3 has 13 residues. The V segment lost 9 bases and the J segment 4 bases; nucleotides outside the gene matches: 4. Germline V gives CDR1 LGHNT, CDR2 FRNRAP. This CDR3 reads CASRDRDYNEQFF. DNA for the CDR3: TGTGCTAGCCGGGACAGGGATTACAATGAGCAGTTCTTC.

This clone was detected only once. The chain uses TRBV5-1 and TRBJ2-3; 10 nucleotides line up with TRBD2. The CDR3 loop spans 14 amino acids. V was pared by 4 bases and J by 7 bases, with 6 bases of the junction left unmatched. Germline CDR1 SGHRS, CDR2 YFSETQ. Here the CDR3 DNA reads TGCGCCAGCAGCAATGGGACTAGCGAGTATACGCAGTATTTT. Translated: CASSNGTSEYTQYF.

This clone was recorded a few times. The CDR3 region has the DNA TGTGCCAGCAGCCAAGGTCGGAGGGGCAATCAGCCCCAGCATTTT. Its translation is CASSQGRRGNQPQHF. The V gene is TRBV28, the J gene TRBJ1-5; D gene unclear. This CDR3 contains 15 residues. The V end lost 6 bases, the J end lost 2 bases, and 14 bases lay between the germline ends. Germline CDR1 and CDR2: MDHEN and SYDVKM.

Only a few counts were recorded for this clone. V and J are TRBV6-4 and TRBJ2-4; 7 bases align to TRBD1. V was clipped by 4 bases and J by 7 bases; unmatched bases: 4. Germline CDR1 is MRHNA and CDR2 is SNTAGT. The CDR3 contains 13 residues. The CDR3 reads CASSVDRDNIQYF. Here the CDR3 DNA reads TGTGCCAGCAGTGTAGACAGGGACAACATTCAGTACTTC.

The J gene is TRBJ2-5, the V gene TRBV9; TRBD2 matches 11 bases. The V and J ends lost 2 bases and 5 bases, in that order; junction bases with no gene match: 11. CDR1 is SGDLS, CDR2 YYNGEE, per germline. The CDR3 is 17 amino acids. CDR3 amino acids: CASSVGGSGGASETQYF. The CDR3 region has the DNA TGTGCCAGCAGCGTGGGGGGTAGCGGGGGGGCCTCGGAGACCCAGTACTTC. The full variable domain, with the rest looked up from reference TRBV9 and TRBJ2-5, is DSGVTQTPKHLITATGQRVTLRCSPRSGDLSVYWYQQSLDQGLQFLIQYYNGEERAKGNILERFSAQQFPDLHSELNLSSLELGDSALYFCASSVGGSGGASETQYFGPGTRLLVL.

The rearrangement joins TRBV7-2 to TRBJ1-1; TRBD1 aligns across 8 bases. J gave up 0 bases and V 4 bases, and 1 base lay outside the gene matches. CDR1 and CDR2 (germline): SGHTA, FQGNSA. The CDR3 is 14 amino acids. CDR3 in amino acids: CASSWGQVNTEAFF. DNA of the CDR3: TGTGCCAGCAGCTGGGGACAGGTGAACACTGAAGCTTTCTTT.

This clone was counted a few times. This chain links TRBV19 with TRBJ2-4, with D maybe TRBD1 (6 bases). The length of the CDR3 is 14 residues. The V end lost 7 bases, the J end lost 6 bases, and 16 bases lay between the germline ends. Germline V lookup: CDR1 LNHDA, CDR2 SQIVND (reference sequence). The DNA for the CDR3 is TGTGCCAGTACCAATCCGGGACAAGTAAACATTCAGTACTTC. It codes for CASTNPGQVNIQYF.

This clone was seen a handful of times. The rearrangement uses TRBV28 and TRBJ2-6; 8 nucleotides align to TRBD1. CDR1 is MDHEN and CDR2 is SYDVKM in the germline V gene. J lost 4 bases, V lost 7 bases, and 12 bases had no gene match. The CDR3 loop spans 17 amino acids. The CDR3 DNA follows: TGTGCCAGCACCCCTGGACAGGGAAGGGACGGGGCCAACGTCCTGACTTTC. This translates into CASTPGQGRDGANVLTF. Full variable domain (remainder filled in from reference TRBV28 and TRBJ2-6): DVKVTQSSRYLVKRTGEKVFLECVQDMDHENMFWYRQDPGLGLRLIYFSYDVKMKEKGDIPEGYSVSREKKERFSLILESASTNQTSMYLCASTPGQGRDGANVLTFGAGSRLTVL.

Only a few counts were recorded for this clone. For the CDR3, the DNA is TGTGCCACCGAGTTAAGCTCCTACAATGAGCAGTTCTTC. Residues: CATELSSYNEQFF. V is TRBV19 and J is TRBJ2-1; D is unresolved. Germline V gene sequence: CDR1 LNHDA, CDR2 SQIVND (reference sequence). The CDR3 runs to 13 residues. V was trimmed by 10 bases and J by 0 bases, leaving 10 bases between them.

The chain uses TRBV30 and TRBJ1-1; D is perhaps TRBD1 (6 bases). Germline V lookup: CDR1 GTSNPN, CDR2 SVGIG (reference sequence). Trimming left V 1 base short and J 0 bases short, with 18 bases between. The CDR3 contains 17 residues. Written as DNA, the CDR3 is TGTGCCTGGAGTGAGCCGGGGGGCTACAGGGTGAACACTGAAGCTTTCTTT. This codes for CAWSEPGGYRVNTEAFF. The full variable domain, with the rest looked up from reference TRBV30 and TRBJ1-1, is SQTIHQWPATLVQPVGSPLSLECTVEGTSNPNLYWYRQAAGRGLQLLFYSVGIGQISSEVPQNLSASRPQDRQFILSSKKLLLSDSGFYLCAWSEPGGYRVNTEAFFGQGTRLTVV.

This clone was counted between two and nine times. This chain joins TRBV25-1 and TRBJ2-1; the match to TRBD2 covers 9 bases. V lost 0 bases to trimming and J lost 12 bases; unmatched junction nucleotides: 3. CDR3 length equals 13 residues. In germline, CDR1 is MGHDK, CDR2 SYGVNS. The CDR3, as DNA: TGTGCCAGCAGTGAATACGCTAGCGGGACGCAGTTCTTC. It is translated as CASSEYASGTQFF.

This clone was counted between two and nine times. The genes are TRBV5-8 and TRBJ2-7; maybe TRBD2 (5 bases). There are 14 residues in the CDR3. Trimming took off 6 bases at V and 3 bases at J, with 16 bases between the two ends. Germline V CDR1 and CDR2: SGHTS, YDEGEE. In DNA form, the CDR3 reads TGTGCCAGCACGGTCAGGCCGGCGGGCTACGAGCAGTACTTC. Its translation is CASTVRPAGYEQYF. Full variable domain (rest looked up from reference TRBV5-8 and TRBJ2-7): EAGVTQSPTHLIKTRGQQATLRCSPISGHTSVYWYQQALGLGLQFLLWYDEGEERNRGNFPPRFSGRQFPNYSSELNVNALELEDSALYLCASTVRPAGYEQYFGPGTRLTVT.

The CDR3 DNA sequence: TGTGCCAGCAGCTTATCCCAGGGGGCGTATGAGCAGTTCTTC. Its protein product is CASSLSQGAYEQFF. This chain links TRBV5-4 with TRBJ2-1; 8 nucleotides agree with TRBD1. V shed 2 bases and J 8 bases; nucleotides not matched to a gene: 6. The CDR3 covers 14 residues. Germline-derived CDR1 and CDR2 are SGHNT and YYREEE (reference sequence). The complete variable domain, with remaining parts taken from reference TRBV5-4 and TRBJ2-1, reads ETGVTQSPTHLIKTRGQQVTLRCSSQSGHNTVSWYQQALGQGPQFIFQYYREEENGRGNFPPRFSGLQFPNYSSELNVNALELDDSALYLCASSLSQGAYEQFFGPGTRLTVL.

The chain is built from TRBV25-1 and TRBJ1-1; D gene uncertain. Between the trimmed V and J ends, which lost 1 base and 4 bases, there was a span of 10 bases. The CDR3 is 14 residues long. Germline V gives CDR1 MGHDK, CDR2 SYGVNS. This CDR3 is CASSESPSGTEAFF. Here the CDR3 DNA reads TGTGCCAGCAGTGAATCCCCCTCGGGCACTGAAGCTTTCTTT. Drawing the rest from reference TRBV25-1 and TRBJ1-1, the complete variable domain is EADIYQTPRYLVIGTGKKITLECSQTMGHDKMYWYQQDPGMELHLIHYSYGVNSTEKGDLSSESTVSRIRTEHFPLTLESARPSHTSQYLCASSESPSGTEAFFGQGTRLTVV.

This clone was recorded a few times. The CDR3: CASSFLSGLNNEQFF. The DNA of the CDR3 is TGTGCCAGCAGCTTTCTTAGCGGCCTTAACAATGAGCAGTTCTTC. This sequence joins TRBV7-3 and TRBJ2-1, with D possibly being TRBD2 (6 bases). This CDR3 has 15 residues. The germline gives CDR1 SGHTA, CDR2 FQGTGA. V was trimmed by 3 bases and J by 5 bases, leaving 14 bases between them. Together with reference TRBV7-3 and TRBJ2-1, the CDR3 gives the full variable domain: GAGVSQTPSNKVTEKGKYVELRCDPISGHTALYWYRQSLGQGPEFLIYFQGTGAADDSGLPNDRFFAVRPEGSVSTLKIQRTERGDSAVYLCASSFLSGLNNEQFFGPGTRLTVL.

A few counts support this clone. V usage is TRBV7-3 and J usage is TRBJ2-3, with D perhaps matching TRBD1 (5 bases). Germline V gives CDR1 SGHTA, CDR2 FQGTGA. With 1 base removed from V and 3 bases from J, the gap between germline ends came to 11 bases. CDR3 length: 15 amino acids. CDR3 in amino acids: CASSLSTGSTDTQYF. The CDR3 DNA sequence: TGTGCCAGCAGCTTAAGTACAGGATCTACAGATACGCAGTATTTT. Looking up the rest from reference TRBV7-3 and TRBJ2-3 gives the full variable domain: GAGVSQTPSNKVTEKGKYVELRCDPISGHTALYWYRQSLGQGPEFLIYFQGTGAADDSGLPNDRFFAVRPEGSVSTLKIQRTERGDSAVYLCASSLSTGSTDTQYFGPGTRLTVL.

This clone was found a few times. This rearrangement joins TRBV29-1 to TRBJ2-7; 7 nucleotides agree with TRBD1. In germline, CDR1 is SQVTM, CDR2 ANQGSEA. The CDR3 consists of 11 residues. Unmatched junction bases numbered 5, after V lost 7 bases and J lost 5 bases. CDR3 sequence: CSARTGDEQYF. Written as DNA, the CDR3 is TGCAGCGCCCGGACAGGCGACGAGCAGTACTTC.

The rearrangement joins TRBV25-1 to TRBJ2-7; D perhaps matches TRBD1 (6 bases). The CDR3 extends over 13 amino acids. Germline assignment: CDR1 MGHDK and CDR2 SYGVNS. V lost 8 bases to trimming and J lost 7 bases, with 18 bases between them. CDR3 nucleotide sequence: TGTGCCAGCCAGGGGCAGGCCATTACTGAGCAGTACTTC. It is translated as CASQGQAITEQYF.

J is TRBJ2-7 and V is TRBV5-1, with TRBD1 matching over 12 bases. The CDR3 spans 16 residues. The V segment lost 0 bases and the J segment 7 bases; nucleotides outside the gene matches: 8. Germline CDR1 reads SGHRS; CDR2 reads YFSETQ. The CDR3: CASSLVPGQGAREQYF. The DNA for the CDR3 is TGCGCCAGCAGCTTGGTCCCGGGACAGGGGGCTCGGGAGCAGTACTTC.

This clone was counted only a few times. The J gene is TRBJ2-5, the V gene TRBV11-3; unclear D gene. The CDR3 is 15 residues long. The germline V gene has CDR1 SGHNT and CDR2 YENEEA. V was shortened by 1 base and J by 5 bases, with 14 bases between the two germline ends. Written as DNA, the CDR3 is TGTGCCAGCAGCTTAGGTCCTGCTTTGAGGGAGACCCAGTACTTC. Translated: CASSLGPALRETQYF.

V usage is TRBV30 and J usage is TRBJ2-2, with 8 bases fitting TRBD1. Germline V gene sequence: CDR1 GTSNPN, CDR2 SVGIG (reference sequence). This CDR3 is built from 14 residues. V was clipped by 4 bases and J by 3 bases; unmatched bases: 4. Here the CDR3 reads CAWNRGSYTGELFF. The CDR3 coding sequence is TGTGCCTGGAACAGGGGGTCTTACACCGGGGAGCTGTTTTTT. Based on the CDR3 plus reference TRBV30 and TRBJ2-2, the full variable domain is SQTIHQWPATLVQPVGSPLSLECTVEGTSNPNLYWYRQAAGRGLQLLFYSVGIGQISSEVPQNLSASRPQDRQFILSSKKLLLSDSGFYLCAWNRGSYTGELFFGEGSRLTVL.